This is a list of T cell receptor beta chains from one sample in a study of blood T cell repertoires in COVID-19. Clones were sequenced by immunoSEQ multiplex PCR, and TCRdb holds only the in-frame ones, with some missing. The data hold fewer than 100,000 clones, with 75% to 95% observed a single time. What was sequenced was peripheral blood. These receptors were obtained from a woman aged 45 to 65 in a cohort sampled during active COVID-19. Both conserved end residues are part of each CDR3. The D gene is left open where the match is weak. Expanded clones get a size class; other rows say once, few or many, or leave the size out.

cdr3_nt | cdr3_aa | j_call | clone_size | d_call | v_call
TGTGCCAGCAGTTCCGGGAGGGGTGTTGGCAATCAGCCCCAGCATTTT | CASSSGRGVGNQPQHF | TRBJ1-5 | - | - | TRBV6-5
TGTGCCAGCAGCGACAAAGAGAGCTCCTACAATGAGCAGTTCTTC | CASSDKESSYNEQFF | TRBJ2-1 | - | - | TRBV21-1
TGTGCCAGCAGCTTAGGGCCGGGGGATACAGATACGCAGTATTTT | CASSLGPGDTDTQYF | TRBJ2-3 | - | - | TRBV11-3
TGCAGCGTTCAACTGGGGACAGTGGGAAACACCATATATTTT | CSVQLGTVGNTIYF | TRBJ1-3 | - | TRBD1 | TRBV29-1
TGTGCCAGTAGTAGCCGGGACAGGGGTACACGGTATGGCTACACCTTC | CASSSRDRGTRYGYTF | TRBJ1-2 | - | TRBD1 | TRBV19
TGTGCCAGTAGTATGGGAGGGGGGGCCTCGGAGACCCAGTACTTC | CASSMGGGASETQYF | TRBJ2-5 | - | - | TRBV19
TGCGCCAGCTGGACCGGGACAGGTTTCAGCGAGCAGTACTTC | CASWTGTGFSEQYF | TRBJ2-7 | - | TRBD1 | TRBV5-1
TGCGCCAGCAGCCAAGGGGGTCGCAGGGGAGAGCAGTTCTTC | CASSQGGRRGEQFF | TRBJ2-1 | - | - | TRBV4-1
TGTGCCACCAGCAGAGAACCGGGACAGGGACCGAACACTGAAGCTTTCTTT | CATSREPGQGPNTEAFF | TRBJ1-1 | - | TRBD1 | TRBV15
TGTGCCAGTTCCAGGGGGCGCCTCTACGAGCAGTACTTC | CASSRGRLYEQYF | TRBJ2-7 | - | TRBD1 | TRBV19
TGTGCCAGCAGCCGGGACAGTAACTATGGCTACACCTTC | CASSRDSNYGYTF | TRBJ1-2 | - | TRBD1 | TRBV11-2
TGTGCCAGTAGTTTGACAGAGAACTACGAGCAGTACTTC | CASSLTENYEQYF | TRBJ2-7 | - | - | TRBV19
TGTGCCAGCAGCGTCCGCGAGGAGGGGCCCTACAATGAGCAGTTCTTC | CASSVREEGPYNEQFF | TRBJ2-1 | - | - | TRBV9
TGTGCCAGCAGCCAGACAGGGATGGGTCAGCCCCAGCATTTT | CASSQTGMGQPQHF | TRBJ1-5 | - | TRBD1 | TRBV25-1
TGTGCCAGCAGCTTCTACAGGGATAATAGCAATCAGCCCCAGCATTTT | CASSFYRDNSNQPQHF | TRBJ1-5 | - | - | TRBV11-3
TGCGCCAGCAGCCCGGACAGGGCAGAGACCCAGTACTTC | CASSPDRAETQYF | TRBJ2-5 | - | TRBD1 | TRBV5-1
TGTGCCAGCAGCTTAGTTTGGGGGGAAGTACTCAATGAGCAGTTCTTC | CASSLVWGEVLNEQFF | TRBJ2-1 | few | - | TRBV7-8